This T cell receptor (beta chain) comes out of a study of PD-L1 blockade in urothelial cancer. This CDR3 is 11 amino acids long. CDR1 and CDR2 from the germline V gene are LGHNA and YNFKEQ. The V gene lost 3 bases and the J gene lost 10 bases, with 9 bases spanning the gap. Method: immunoSEQ multiplex PCR; TCRdb's copy keeps in-frame clones and lacks some. The sample has around 40,000 clones; over 70% are singletons. This TCR was sampled from a man aged 60 to 69 with urothelial cancer. This chain connects TRBV4-2 to TRBJ1-1; D possibly corresponds to TRBD1 (5 bases). The source material was PBMCs, sampled around atezolizumab (anti-PD-L1) treatment. For the CDR3, the DNA is TGTGCCAGCAGCCATGCAGGGCGAGCTTTCTTT. Amino acid sequence: CASSHAGRAFF.